This TCR beta chain was identified during a study of T cells after yellow fever vaccination. The CDR3 runs to 15 residues. Trimming removed 0 bases from V and 1 base from J; junction bases left unmatched: 2. Germline V gene sequence: CDR1 SGHRS, CDR2 YFSETQ. TCRdb re-analysed the 5' RACE reads in MiXCR, keeping a single row per CDR3 protein. The repertoire includes about 350,000 distinct CDR3 sequences, roughly 10% of them detected once, and 15% to 20% sits in the top ten. This clonotype was counted between two and nine times. The receptor's source is a man between 18 and 29 years old who received the YFV17D yellow fever vaccine. The chain has TRBV5-1 and TRBJ2-7, with 9 bases lining up with TRBD2. The input for sequencing was PBMCs, taken on the day of the first yellow fever vaccination. CDR3 coding DNA: TGCGCCAGCAGCTTGGGACTAGCGGAGTCCTACGAGCAGTACTTC. Translated, it gives CASSLGLAESYEQYF.